Listed below are T cell receptor beta chains from one sample, sequenced in a study of T-cell reconstitution after alpha-beta-depleted transplantation in children. TCRdb reanalysed the PCR reads using MiXCR and keeps one entry per CDR3 protein. The data hold roughly 30,000 distinct CDR3 sequences, with 5% to 7% observed a single time. The sequences come from peripheral blood, collected 60 days after TCRalphabeta/CD19-depleted stem cell transplant. The source is a child less than two years old who had a stem cell transplant for acute myeloid leukemia, so the T cells may come from the graft donor. The conserved cysteine and the conserved F or W are not part of the CDR3 here.

v_gene: TRBV4-3; CDR3aa: ASSQDHSGGPSETQY
v_gene: TRBV27; CDR3aa: ASSLTGLSSYEQY
v_gene: TRBV6-6; CDR3aa: ASSLADYEQY
v_gene: TRBV2; CDR3aa: ASRTGVNQPQH
v_gene: TRBV6-5; CDR3aa: ASSLAGTDTQY
v_gene: TRBV6-5; CDR3aa: ASSSQDRGETQY
v_gene: TRBV28; CDR3aa: ASSGEGWGSNTGELF
v_gene: TRBV12-3/TRBV12-4; CDR3aa: ASRADTQY
v_gene: TRBV9; CDR3aa: ASSVRPTGPKRNTGELF
v_gene: TRBV2; CDR3aa: ASMGPDNYEQY
v_gene: TRBV29-1; CDR3aa: SVERVSHQNEQF
v_gene: TRBV12-3/TRBV12-4; CDR3aa: ASSWEGKETQY
v_gene: TRBV7-9; CDR3aa: ASSFHLGSNEKLF
v_gene: TRBV7-9; CDR3aa: ASSPDPYEQY
v_gene: TRBV6-2/TRBV6-3; CDR3aa: ASGRLRVSGANVLT
v_gene: TRBV5-6; CDR3aa: ASSLGTATYEQY
v_gene: TRBV27; CDR3aa: ASSQRGPRGYT
v_gene: TRBV7-9; CDR3aa: ASSLSGNSNQPQH
v_gene: TRBV10-3; CDR3aa: AISGDGATDTQY
v_gene: TRBV30; CDR3aa: AWSAPGTLNTEAF
v_gene: TRBV24-1; CDR3aa: ATSDWDRGGETQY
v_gene: TRBV12-3/TRBV12-4; CDR3aa: ASSLHRALEAF
v_gene: TRBV6-5; CDR3aa: ASSLGPPGQQETQY
v_gene: TRBV7-9; CDR3aa: ASSEGTGWGFSYEQY
v_gene: TRBV6-2/TRBV6-3; CDR3aa: ASEQRAYEQY
v_gene: TRBV4-3; CDR3aa: ASSHHRYSNQPQH
v_gene: TRBV12-3/TRBV12-4; CDR3aa: ASSSQTQTASYEQY
v_gene: TRBV10-1; CDR3aa: ASSESTRAKNIQY
v_gene: TRBV6-5; CDR3aa: ASGNPGNQPQH
v_gene: TRBV4-3; CDR3aa: ASSQETGGSYEQY
v_gene: TRBV29-1; CDR3aa: SVPLYRDNTEAF
v_gene: TRBV10-3; CDR3aa: AISVVRVQYQETQY
v_gene: TRBV9; CDR3aa: ASSVEGGGKDTQY
v_gene: TRBV4-3; CDR3aa: ASSPGTGSYGYT
v_gene: TRBV16; CDR3aa: ASQGTDTQY
v_gene: TRBV4-2; CDR3aa: ASSQEEGRELF
v_gene: TRBV28; CDR3aa: ASSFYHASSYNSPLH
v_gene: TRBV29-1; CDR3aa: SVGGSEQF
v_gene: TRBV7-2; CDR3aa: ASSLRMFGALH
v_gene: TRBV12-3/TRBV12-4; CDR3aa: ASSREGTGRYEQY
v_gene: TRBV27; CDR3aa: ASSPRMRAERQY
v_gene: TRBV5-4; CDR3aa: ASSGVTYEQY
v_gene: TRBV7-9; CDR3aa: ASSSKVRGETQY
v_gene: TRBV29-1; CDR3aa: SVAGTSGSSYEQY
v_gene: TRBV28; CDR3aa: ASSPGGPLVWETQY
v_gene: TRBV2; CDR3aa: ASGGGMNTEAF
v_gene: TRBV7-2; CDR3aa: ASSLRAEETQY
v_gene: TRBV6-1; CDR3aa: ASHEGSGGPGNTGELF
v_gene: TRBV7-9; CDR3aa: ASSRNRDPYEQY
v_gene: TRBV7-9; CDR3aa: ASRSGGSNQPQH
v_gene: TRBV27; CDR3aa: ASSLPNRGEQY
v_gene: TRBV9; CDR3aa: ASSVGRSSYNEQF
v_gene: TRBV7-8; CDR3aa: ASSWGPPDQETQY
v_gene: TRBV14; CDR3aa: ASSPFKVRGTEAF
v_gene: TRBV20-1; CDR3aa: SARDRGGVGNTEAF
v_gene: TRBV28; CDR3aa: ASSLAPLGELF
v_gene: TRBV7-6; CDR3aa: ASRPGAADTQY
v_gene: TRBV28; CDR3aa: ASRRLAGPYEQY
v_gene: TRBV12-3/TRBV12-4; CDR3aa: ASRDDRSSYNEQF